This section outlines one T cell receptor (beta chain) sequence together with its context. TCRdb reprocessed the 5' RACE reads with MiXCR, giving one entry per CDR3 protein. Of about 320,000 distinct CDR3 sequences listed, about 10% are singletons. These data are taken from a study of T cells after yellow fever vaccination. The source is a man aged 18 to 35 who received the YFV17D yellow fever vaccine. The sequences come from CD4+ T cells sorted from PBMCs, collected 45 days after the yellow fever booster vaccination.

The CDR3 region has the DNA TGTGCCAGCAGCTTGGGCGGTCCTACCTACGAGCAGTACGTC. It translates to CASSLGGPTYEQYV. The V call is TRBV6-5, the J call TRBJ2-7; the D is unclear. CDR3 length: 14 amino acids. Germline V gene data show CDR1 as MNHEY and CDR2 as SVGAGI. Trimming stripped 6 bases from V and 2 bases from J, with 14 bases between.